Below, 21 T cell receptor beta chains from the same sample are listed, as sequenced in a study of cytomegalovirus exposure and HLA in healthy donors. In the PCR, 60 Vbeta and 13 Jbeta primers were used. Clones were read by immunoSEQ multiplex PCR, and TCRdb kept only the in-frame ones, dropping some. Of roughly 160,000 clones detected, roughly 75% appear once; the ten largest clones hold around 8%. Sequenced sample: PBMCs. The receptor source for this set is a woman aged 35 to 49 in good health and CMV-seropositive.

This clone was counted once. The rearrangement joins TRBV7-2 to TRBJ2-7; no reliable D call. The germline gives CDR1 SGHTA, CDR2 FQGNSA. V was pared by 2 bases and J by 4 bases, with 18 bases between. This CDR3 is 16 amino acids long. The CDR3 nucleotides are TGTGCCAGCAGCTTAAATCCGGCGGCTCCCCTATACGAGCAGTACTTC. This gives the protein CASSLNPAAPLYEQYF.

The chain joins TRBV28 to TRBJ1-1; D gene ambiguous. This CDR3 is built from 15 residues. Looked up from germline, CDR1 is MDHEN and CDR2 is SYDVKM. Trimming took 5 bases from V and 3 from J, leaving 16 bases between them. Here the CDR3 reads CASSPSGIRDTEAFF. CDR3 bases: TGTGCCAGCAGTCCATCGGGAATACGGGACACTGAAGCTTTCTTT.

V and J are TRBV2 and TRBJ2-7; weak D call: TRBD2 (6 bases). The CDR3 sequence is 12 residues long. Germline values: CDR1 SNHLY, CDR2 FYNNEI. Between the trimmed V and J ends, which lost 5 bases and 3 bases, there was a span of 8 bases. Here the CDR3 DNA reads TGTGCCAGCAGTCTGACTAGCTACGAGCAGTACTTC. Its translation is CASSLTSYEQYF. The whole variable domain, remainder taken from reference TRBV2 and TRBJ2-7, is EPEVTQTPSHQVTQMGQEVILRCVPISNHLYFYWYRQILGQKVEFLVSFYNNEISEKSEIFDDQFSVERPDGSNFTLKIRSTKLEDSAMYFCASSLTSYEQYFGPGTRLTVT.

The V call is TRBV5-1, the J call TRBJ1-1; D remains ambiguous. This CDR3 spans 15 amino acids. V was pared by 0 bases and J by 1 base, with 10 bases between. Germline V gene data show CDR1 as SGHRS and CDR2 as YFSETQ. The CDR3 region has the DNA TGCGCCAGCAGCTTGGGCGCGTTATCGAACACTGAAGCTTTCTTT. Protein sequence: CASSLGALSNTEAFF.

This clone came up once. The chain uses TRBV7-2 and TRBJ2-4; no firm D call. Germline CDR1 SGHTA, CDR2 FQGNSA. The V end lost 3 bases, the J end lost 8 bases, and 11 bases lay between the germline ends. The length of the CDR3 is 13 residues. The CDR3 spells CASSLILRDIQYF. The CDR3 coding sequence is TGTGCCAGCAGCTTGATATTACGAGACATTCAGTACTTC.

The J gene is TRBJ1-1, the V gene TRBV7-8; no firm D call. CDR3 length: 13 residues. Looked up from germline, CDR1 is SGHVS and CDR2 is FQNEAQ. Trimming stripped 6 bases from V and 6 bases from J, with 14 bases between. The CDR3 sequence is CASRRAWMAEAFF. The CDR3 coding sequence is TGTGCCAGCAGGAGGGCGTGGATGGCTGAAGCTTTCTTT.

Written as DNA, the CDR3 is TGTGCCAGCAGCTTAGGATCCGGGACAGGGTGGGCAAATCAGCCCCAGCATTTT. It codes for CASSLGSGTGWANQPQHF. The V call is TRBV7-9, the J call TRBJ1-5; 9 nucleotides line up with TRBD1. This CDR3 comprises 18 residues. Trimming removed 1 base from V and 4 bases from J; junction bases left unmatched: 11. CDR1 and CDR2 (germline): SEHNR, FQNEAQ (reference sequence).

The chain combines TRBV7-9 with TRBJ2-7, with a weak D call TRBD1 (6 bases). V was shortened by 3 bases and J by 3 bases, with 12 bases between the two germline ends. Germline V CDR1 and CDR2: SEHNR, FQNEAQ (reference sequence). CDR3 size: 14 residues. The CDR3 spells CASSLTGPDYEQYF. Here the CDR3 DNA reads TGTGCCAGCAGCTTGACAGGTCCGGACTACGAGCAGTACTTC.

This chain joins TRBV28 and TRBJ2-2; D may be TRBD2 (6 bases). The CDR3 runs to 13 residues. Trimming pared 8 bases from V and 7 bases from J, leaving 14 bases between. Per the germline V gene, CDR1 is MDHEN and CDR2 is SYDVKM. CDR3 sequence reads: CASGGTAVGELFF. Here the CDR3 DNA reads TGTGCCAGCGGAGGGACCGCAGTCGGGGAGCTGTTTTTT.

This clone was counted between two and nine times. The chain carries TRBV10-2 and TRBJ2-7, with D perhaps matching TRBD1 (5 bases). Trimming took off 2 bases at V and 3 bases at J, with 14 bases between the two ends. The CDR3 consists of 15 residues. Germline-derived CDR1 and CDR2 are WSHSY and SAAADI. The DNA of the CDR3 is TGCGCCAGCAGTGAGGACAGTTCCGCGAGCTACGAGCAGTACTTC. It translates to CASSEDSSASYEQYF.

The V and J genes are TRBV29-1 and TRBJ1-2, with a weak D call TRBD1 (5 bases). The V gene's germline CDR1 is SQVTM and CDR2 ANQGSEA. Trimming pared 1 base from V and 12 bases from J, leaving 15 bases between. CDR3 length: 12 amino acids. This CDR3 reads CSVEALSRGHTF. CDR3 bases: TGCAGCGTTGAAGCCCTCTCTAGGGGCCACACCTTC.

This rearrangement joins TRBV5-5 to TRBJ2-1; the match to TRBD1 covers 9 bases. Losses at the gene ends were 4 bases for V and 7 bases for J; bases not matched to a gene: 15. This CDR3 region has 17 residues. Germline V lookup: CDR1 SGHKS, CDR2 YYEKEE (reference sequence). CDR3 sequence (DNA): TGTGCCAGCAGCCCCCCATCGGGACCGGGACAGGGAAATGAGCAGTTCTTC. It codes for CASSPPSGPGQGNEQFF. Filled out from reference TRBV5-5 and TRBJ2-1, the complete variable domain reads DAGVTQSPTHLIKTRGQQVTLRCSPISGHKSVSWYQQVLGQGPQFIFQYYEKEERGRGNFPDRFSARQFPNYSSELNVNALLLGDSALYLCASSPPSGPGQGNEQFFGPGTRLTVL.

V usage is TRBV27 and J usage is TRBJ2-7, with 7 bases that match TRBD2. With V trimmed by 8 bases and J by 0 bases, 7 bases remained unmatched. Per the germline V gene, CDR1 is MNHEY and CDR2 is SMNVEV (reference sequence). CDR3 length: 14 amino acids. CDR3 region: CASGLGGSSYEQYF. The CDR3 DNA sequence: TGTGCCAGCGGGCTGGGCGGGAGCTCCTACGAGCAGTACTTC.

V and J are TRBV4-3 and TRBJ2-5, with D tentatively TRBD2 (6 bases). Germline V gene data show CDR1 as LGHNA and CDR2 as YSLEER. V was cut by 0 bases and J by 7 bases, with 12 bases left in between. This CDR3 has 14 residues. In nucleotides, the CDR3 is TGCGCCAGCAGCCAAGATCCGAAGGAGGGGACCCAGTACTTC. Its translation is CASSQDPKEGTQYF.

DNA for the CDR3: TGCACCAGCACCGGGTCCCCGGGAGAGACCCAGTACTTC. Translation: CTSTGSPGETQYF. This sequence joins TRBV1 and TRBJ2-5; the table's D call of TRBD2 was not tested on the DNA. TRBV1 is annotated as a pseudogene. The CDR3 has 13 amino acids.

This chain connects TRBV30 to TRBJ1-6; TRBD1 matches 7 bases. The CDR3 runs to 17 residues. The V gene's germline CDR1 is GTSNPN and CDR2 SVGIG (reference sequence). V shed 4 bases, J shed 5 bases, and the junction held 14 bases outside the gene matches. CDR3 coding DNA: TGTGCCTGGAAATCCGGACAGGCCACAGCCAATAATTCACCCCTCCACTTT. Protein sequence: CAWKSGQATANNSPLHF.

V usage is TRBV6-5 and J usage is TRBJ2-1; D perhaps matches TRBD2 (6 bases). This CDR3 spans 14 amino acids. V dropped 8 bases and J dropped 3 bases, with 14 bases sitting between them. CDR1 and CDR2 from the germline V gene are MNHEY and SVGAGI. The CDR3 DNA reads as TGTGCCAGCGGTCTAGCGCGGTACTACAATGAGCAGTTCTTC. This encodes CASGLARYYNEQFF.

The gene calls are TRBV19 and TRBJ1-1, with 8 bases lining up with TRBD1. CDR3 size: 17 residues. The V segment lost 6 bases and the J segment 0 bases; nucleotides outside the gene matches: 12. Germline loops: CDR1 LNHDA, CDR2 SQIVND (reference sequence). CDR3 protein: CASSPGDRGLLNTEAFF. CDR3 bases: TGTGCCAGTAGCCCCGGCGACAGGGGACTACTGAACACTGAAGCTTTCTTT.

The CDR3 DNA sequence: TGTGCCAGTAGTATACCGACAGGGGACTATAGCAATCAGCCCCAGCATTTT. Translation: CASSIPTGDYSNQPQHF. The chain carries TRBV19 and TRBJ1-5, with 8 bases matching TRBD1. Germline V lookup: CDR1 LNHDA, CDR2 SQIVND (reference sequence). The V and J ends lost 2 bases and 0 bases, in that order; junction bases with no gene match: 6. The CDR3 extends over 17 amino acids. The entire variable domain, with the rest obtained from reference TRBV19 and TRBJ1-5, is as follows: DGGITQSPKYLFRKEGQNVTLSCEQNLNHDAMYWYRQDPGQGLRLIYYSQIVNDFQKGDIAEGYSVSREKKESFPLTVTSAQKNPTAFYLCASSIPTGDYSNQPQHFGDGTRLSIL.

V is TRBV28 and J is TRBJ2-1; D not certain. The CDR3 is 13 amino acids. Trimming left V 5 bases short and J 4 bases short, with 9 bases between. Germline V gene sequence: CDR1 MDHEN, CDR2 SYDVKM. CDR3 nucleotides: TGTGCCAGCAGTCTCCCAGGATACAATGAGCAGTTCTTC. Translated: CASSLPGYNEQFF.

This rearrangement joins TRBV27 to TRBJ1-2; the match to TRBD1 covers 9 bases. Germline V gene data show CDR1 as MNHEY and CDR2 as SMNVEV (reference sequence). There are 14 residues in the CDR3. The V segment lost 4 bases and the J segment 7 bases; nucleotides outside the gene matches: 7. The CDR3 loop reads CASSSPGQGFGYTF. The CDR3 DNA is TGTGCCAGCAGTTCTCCGGGACAGGGTTTTGGCTACACCTTC.